The source of this T cell receptor (beta chain) is a study of CD8 T cells in ankylosing spondylitis. Findings of the study overall: Peripheral blood held disease-linked clones only at relatively low frequency, and these were CD8+. Clones tied to disease were said to be significantly enriched in matched ankylosing spondylitis synovial fluid.

This clonotype occurred many times. The antigen remains unidentified. V was trimmed by 8 bases and J by 0 bases, leaving 29 bases between them. The CDR3 is 21 residues long. Germline CDR1 reads MNHEY; CDR2 reads SVGEGT. TCRdb re-called the 5' RACE reads through MiXCR, storing one row per CDR3 protein. This table has about 240,000 distinct CDR3 sequences, around 7.8% appearing once. The source of this sequence is a male donor with ankylosing spondylitis or in good health (not recorded which). The sample taken for sequencing was blood, either unsorted or a sorted T cell fraction (not recorded which). The chain carries TRBV6-2 or TRBV6-3 and TRBJ1-6; tentative D call: TRBD1 (5 bases). The CDR3 DNA is TGTGCCAGCCGGGGCAGTTACTTAGGAGGAGGGGCTCGCTCCTATAATTCACCCCTCCACTTT. Translation: CASRGSYLGGGARSYNSPLHF.